A single sample is the source of the 13 T cell receptor beta chains below, sequenced in a study of blood T cell repertoires in COVID-19. Repertoires were generated with immunoSEQ multiplex PCR, while TCRdb's copy carries only in-frame clones and drops some. Seen here are about 350,000 clones, approximately 89% observed once, and the top ten hold roughly 4%. The source material was peripheral blood. These receptors were collected from a woman between 55 and 75 years old with COVID-19, enrolled during active disease.

V is TRBV27 and J is TRBJ2-7; 8 bases match TRBD1. The CDR3 covers 15 residues. Germline V lookup: CDR1 MNHEY, CDR2 SMNVEV (reference sequence). The trim removed 0 bases at V and 4 bases at J, leaving 5 bases unmatched. CDR3 region: CASSLSTGGGYEQYF. In DNA, the CDR3 is TGTGCCAGCAGTTTATCCACAGGGGGAGGTTACGAGCAGTACTTC.

The chain recombines TRBV24-1 with TRBJ2-2; 7 bases align to TRBD1. This CDR3 spans 17 amino acids. Germline V lookup: CDR1 KGHDR, CDR2 SFDVKD. Losses at the gene ends were 3 bases for V and 0 bases for J; bases not matched to a gene: 6. This CDR3 is CATSDPTGTANTGELFF. The CDR3 bases are TGTGCCACCAGTGATCCAACCGGGACAGCGAACACCGGGGAGCTGTTTTTT.

The V gene is TRBV6-6, the J gene TRBJ1-5; D call uncertain. CDR1 and CDR2 from the germline V gene are MNHNY and SVGAGI (reference sequence). This CDR3 region has 14 residues. V lost 5 bases, J lost 2 bases, and 10 bases lay in between. The CDR3: CASSRGQGNQPQHF. The CDR3 region has the DNA TGTGCCAGCAGTCGCGGCCAGGGCAATCAGCCCCAGCATTTT.

CDR3 residues: CASLGTDTQYF. As DNA, the CDR3 is TGCGCCAGCCTTGGCACAGATACGCAGTATTTT. V usage is TRBV5-1 and J usage is TRBJ2-3; D is undetermined. The V end lost 7 bases, the J end lost 1 base, and 4 bases lay between the germline ends. The CDR3 runs 11 residues. CDR1 is SGHRS and CDR2 is YFSETQ in the germline V gene.

Only one count was recorded for this clone. This rearrangement joins TRBV15 to TRBJ1-1; D possibly corresponds to TRBD1 (5 bases). V was trimmed by 1 base and J by 0 bases, leaving 15 bases between them. This CDR3 is 17 amino acids long. Germline V lookup: CDR1 LNHNV, CDR2 YYDKDF (reference sequence). CDR3 protein: CATSRAGFRGLNTEAFF. CDR3 nucleotide sequence: TGTGCCACCAGCAGAGCGGGTTTTAGGGGATTGAACACTGAAGCTTTCTTT.

The chain uses TRBV5-1 and TRBJ1-1, with TRBD1 identical over 7 bases. This CDR3 has 14 amino acids. CDR1 and CDR2 (germline): SGHRS, YFSETQ. The V and J ends lost 4 bases and 8 bases, in that order; junction bases with no gene match: 11. CDR3 DNA sequence: TGCGCCAGCAGCGGCGGACAGGTTTGGGACGAAGCTTTCTTT. Its protein product is CASSGGQVWDEAFF.

This sequence joins TRBV19 and TRBJ2-1; 8 bases line up with TRBD2. CDR1 LNHDA and CDR2 SQIVND come from the germline V gene (reference sequence). CDR3 length: 18 residues. V was clipped by 8 bases and J by 4 bases; unmatched bases: 19. The CDR3: CASSPSRGGESDYNEQFF. The CDR3 nucleotides read TGTGCCAGTTCTCCTAGTCGGGGGGGCGAGAGTGATTACAATGAGCAGTTCTTC. The full variable domain, with the rest looked up from reference TRBV19 and TRBJ2-1, is DGGITQSPKYLFRKEGQNVTLSCEQNLNHDAMYWYRQDPGQGLRLIYYSQIVNDFQKGDIAEGYSVSREKKESFPLTVTSAQKNPTAFYLCASSPSRGGESDYNEQFFGPGTRLTVL.

The genes are TRBV28 and TRBJ1-3; D gene ambiguous. Germline-derived CDR1 and CDR2 are MDHEN and SYDVKM. V dropped 9 bases and J dropped 4 bases, with 13 bases sitting between them. This CDR3 region has 13 residues. The CDR3 is CASTPSGGNTIYF. The CDR3 nucleotides are TGTGCCAGTACACCAAGCGGGGGAAACACCATATATTTT.

The chain has TRBV19 and TRBJ2-3, with a weak D call TRBD2 (5 bases). The CDR3 covers 13 residues. Germline V gene sequence: CDR1 LNHDA, CDR2 SQIVND (reference sequence). The V end lost 7 bases, the J end lost 1 base, and 9 bases lay between the germline ends. The DNA of the CDR3 is TGTGCCAGTACACGGAGGCGCACAGATACGCAGTATTTT. Its protein product is CASTRRRTDTQYF.

The chain uses TRBV10-2 and TRBJ2-7, with 7 nucleotides matching TRBD2. V lost 6 bases, J lost 2 bases, and 16 bases stayed unmatched. Germline values: CDR1 WSHSY, CDR2 SAAADI. This CDR3 comprises 17 residues. The CDR3 here is CASSTILDGGEPYEQYF. CDR3 DNA: TGCGCCAGCAGCACAATCCTCGATGGGGGGGAGCCCTACGAGCAGTACTTC.

The chain has TRBV30 and TRBJ1-2; D may be TRBD1 (6 bases). The CDR3 is 14 residues long. The V gene's germline CDR1 is GTSNPN and CDR2 SVGIG (reference sequence). Trimming removed 4 bases at V and 3 bases at J, with 15 bases between. The CDR3 sequence is CAWTKQGMDYGYTF. CDR3 DNA sequence: TGTGCCTGGACCAAACAGGGCATGGACTATGGCTACACCTTC.

The gene calls are TRBV27 and TRBJ1-5; the D gene is possibly TRBD1 (5 bases). This CDR3 has 17 residues. Between the trimmed V and J ends, which lost 4 bases and 6 bases, there was a span of 22 bases. Germline loops: CDR1 MNHEY, CDR2 SMNVEV (reference sequence). The CDR3 protein is CASSSQGRLALGQPQHF. CDR3 DNA sequence: TGTGCCAGCAGTTCCCAGGGTCGTCTTGCCTTGGGTCAGCCCCAGCATTTT.

The chain couples TRBV5-8 to TRBJ1-5; TRBD1 might be the D (5 bases). V lost 9 bases, J lost 3 bases, and 22 bases lay in between. This CDR3 comprises 16 residues. Germline CDR1 is SGHTS and CDR2 is YDEGEE. The CDR3 loop reads CANKPYLGDFNQPQHF. CDR3 DNA: TGTGCCAACAAGCCTTATTTGGGGGACTTCAATCAGCCCCAGCATTTT.